The source of this T cell receptor beta chain is a study of T-cell reconstitution after alpha-beta-depleted transplantation in children. General study findings and limits: From newly produced T cells came most of the T-cell counts and diversity one year after transplant. It was reported that alpha-beta T cells came from several hundred expanded graft clones (about two months after transplant).

This sample's TCRbeta library carried unique molecular identifier barcodes. TCRdb ran MiXCR on the PCR reads and lists one entry per CDR3 protein. Among about 230,000 distinct CDR3 sequences listed, approximately 10% were seen once. With V trimmed by 7 bases and J by 3 bases, 8 bases remained unmatched. CDR1 and CDR2 (germline): SGHRS, YFSETQ. The length of the CDR3 is 15 residues. This clonotype has a count of ten or more. Its antigen is not known. This clonotype was sampled from a child under two years old with acute myeloid leukemia, due to receive a stem cell transplant. This specimen consisted of PBMCs, obtained before TCRalphabeta/CD19-depleted stem cell transplant. V usage is TRBV5-1 and J usage is TRBJ2-2, with TRBD2 matching 8 bases. The CDR3 spells CASVPGLGYTGELFF. CDR3 nucleotide sequence: TGCGCCAGCGTCCCGGGACTAGGTTACACCGGGGAGCTGTTTTTT. Combining the CDR3 with reference TRBV5-1 and TRBJ2-2 gives the whole variable domain KAGVTQTPRYLIKTRGQQVTLSCSPISGHRSVSWYQQTPGQGLQFLFEYFSETQRNKGNFPGRFSGRQFSNSRSEMNVSTLELGDSALYLCASVPGLGYTGELFFGEGSRLTVL.